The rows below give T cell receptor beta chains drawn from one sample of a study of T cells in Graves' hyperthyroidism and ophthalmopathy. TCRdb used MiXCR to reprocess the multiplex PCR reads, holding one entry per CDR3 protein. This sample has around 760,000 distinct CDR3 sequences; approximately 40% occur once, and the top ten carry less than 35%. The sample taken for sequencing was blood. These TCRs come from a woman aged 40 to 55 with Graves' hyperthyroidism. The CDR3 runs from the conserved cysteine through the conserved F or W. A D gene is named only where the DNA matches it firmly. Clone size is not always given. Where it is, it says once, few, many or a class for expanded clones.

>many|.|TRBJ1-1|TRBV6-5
TGTGCCAGCAGGCGCGACGGAGCTGAAGCTTTCTTT
CASRRDGAEAFF
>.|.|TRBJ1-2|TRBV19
TGTGCCAGTAAGAGCGACTTTGGCTACACCTTC
CASKSDFGYTF
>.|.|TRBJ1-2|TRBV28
TGTGCCATCTCCCCCGGGGGGACCCGAAACTATGGCTACACCTTC
CAISPGGTRNYGYTF
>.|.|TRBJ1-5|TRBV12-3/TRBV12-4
TGTGCCAGCAGCCACCGAACAGGGTTTGGACAGCCCCAGCATTTT
CASSHRTGFGQPQHF
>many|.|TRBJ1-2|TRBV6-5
TGTGCCAGCAGTTACTGGGGGTATGGCTACACCTTC
CASSYWGYGYTF
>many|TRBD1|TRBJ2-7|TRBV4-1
TGCGCCAGCAGCCCCCGGGACAGGGTGAACGAGCAGTACTTC
CASSPRDRVNEQYF
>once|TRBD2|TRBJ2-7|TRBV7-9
TGTGCCAGCGGTCGAGCGGGAGGGCCAGGCAACGAGCAGTACTTC
CASGRAGGPGNEQYF
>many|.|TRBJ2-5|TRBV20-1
TGCAGTGCTACTTGGATAGAAGTGGGGGAGACCCAGTACTTC
CSATWIEVGETQYF
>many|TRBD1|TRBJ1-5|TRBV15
TGTGCCACCAGCAGACCCGGGACAGGGATTAGCCCTACCCAGCCCCAGCATTTT
CATSRPGTGISPTQPQHF
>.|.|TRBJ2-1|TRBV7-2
TGTGCCAGCAGCTTAGCAGGGATCCAGAATGAGCAGTTCTTC
CASSLAGIQNEQFF
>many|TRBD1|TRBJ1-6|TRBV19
TGTGCCAGTAGTACGGAAAGACAGGGGGTTTCACCCCTCCACTTT
CASSTERQGVSPLHF
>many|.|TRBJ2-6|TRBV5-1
TGTGCCAGCAGTCTAGGTTCTGGGGCCAACGTCCTGACTTTC
CASSLGSGANVLTF
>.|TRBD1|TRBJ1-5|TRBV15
TGTGCCACCAGCAGAGCGGGACAGGGTAATCAGCCCCAGCATTTT
CATSRAGQGNQPQHF
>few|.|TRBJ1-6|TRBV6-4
TGTGCCAGCAGTGACCGCTCACCCCTCCACTTT
CASSDRSPLHF
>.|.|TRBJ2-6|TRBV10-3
TGTGCCATCAGTGAGTCGGCGTCAGTCGGTGGAGCTGGGGCCAACGTCCTGACTTTC
CAISESASVGGAGANVLTF
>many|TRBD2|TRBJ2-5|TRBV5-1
TGCGCCAGCAGCTGGACGCTAGCGGGGGGCCAGGAGACCCAGTACTTC
CASSWTLAGGQETQYF
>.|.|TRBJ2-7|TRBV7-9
TGTGCCAGCATCATGGCCGGGACTGGAGATACGCAGTACTTC
CASIMAGTGDTQYF
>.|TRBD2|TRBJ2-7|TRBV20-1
TGCAGTGCTAGAGATCGGGGGGGAAGTGGCGAGCAGTACTTC
CSARDRGGSGEQYF
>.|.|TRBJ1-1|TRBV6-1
TGTGCCAGCGAAGTGGCCAGGGCCACTGAAGCTTTCTTT
CASEVARATEAFF
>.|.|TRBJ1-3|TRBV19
TGTGCCAGTAGTATCGTCTCTGGAAACACCATATATTTT
CASSIVSGNTIYF
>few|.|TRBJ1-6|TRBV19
TGTGCCAGTAGTCCCCGGAGCCAGGGCAGAAATTCACCCCTCCACTTT
CASSPRSQGRNSPLHF
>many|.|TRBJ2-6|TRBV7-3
TGTGCCAGCAGCGAACAGGGGACTTCATACTCTGGGGCCAACGTCCTGACTTTC
CASSEQGTSYSGANVLTF
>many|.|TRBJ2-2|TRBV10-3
TGTGCCATCACCCCGACCTCAACCGGGGAGCTGTTTTTT
CAITPTSTGELFF
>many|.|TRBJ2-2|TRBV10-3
TGTGCAATAGGAGAGAACACCGGGGAGCTGTTTTTT
CAIGENTGELFF
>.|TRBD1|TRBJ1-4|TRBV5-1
TGCGCCAGCAGCTCCGGACAGGGGTCTGAAAAACTGTTTTTT
CASSSGQGSEKLFF
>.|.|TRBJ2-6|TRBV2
TGTGCCAGCAGTGAAAACGGCGACGTCCTGACTTTC
CASSENGDVLTF
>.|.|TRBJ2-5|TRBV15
TGTGCCACCAGCAGGGTAGGGAGAGAAGAGACCCAGTACTTC
CATSRVGREETQYF